This T cell receptor beta chain stems from a study of human T cells and chemical hapten exposure. Overall study results and limits: PT1 expanded TCR counts and patch test score correlated positively.

The library gave individual cDNA molecules unique molecular identifiers. A single record per CDR3 protein comes from TCRdb applying MiXCR to the RACE reads. The sample shows 90,000 to 120,000 distinct CDR3 sequences, about 10% of them seen only once. Germline V lookup: CDR1 KGHSH, CDR2 LQKENI. CDR3 length: 16 residues. This clonotype was seen at least ten times. Antigen unknown. At one boundary the junction diverges from the germline segment, which might be a read error. Time point: patch test 1, 2 weeks after DPC sensitization. Sample treatment: therapeutic diphenylcyclopropenone sensitization with weekly scalp DPC.

The sample consisted of whole blood, taken in connection with sensitization to the hapten diphenylcyclopropenone (DPC). The rearrangement uses TRBV18 and TRBJ1-5; TRBD1 matches at 10 bases. This sequence originates from a woman aged 40 to 50 with alopecia areata. Some clones in this sample may be carry-over from other donors' samples. CDR3 nucleotides: TGTGCCAGCTCACCACGGGACAGGGGTAGCGATCAGCCCCAGCATTTT. Amino acid sequence: CASSPRDRGSDQPQHF. The complete variable domain, with remaining parts taken from reference TRBV18 and TRBJ1-5, reads NAGVMQNPRHLVRRRGQEARLRCSPMKGHSHVYWYRQLPEEGLKFMVYLQKENIIDESGMPKERFSAEFPKEGPSILRIQQVVRGDSAAYFCASSPRDRGSDQPQHFGDGTRLSIL.